In this sample, the clone carrying this T cell receptor beta chain turned up a few times. Quantitative 5'-RACE with molecular barcodes generated TCR beta libraries. TCRdb reanalysed the 5' RACE reads using MiXCR and keeps one entry per CDR3 protein. The sample includes around 340,000 distinct CDR3 sequences, under 15% of them seen just once. Trimming pared 8 bases from V and 0 bases from J, leaving 13 bases between. The CDR3 has 14 residues. This entry belongs to a study of CD8 T cells in ankylosing spondylitis. The source of this sequence is a male donor with ankylosing spondylitis or in good health (not recorded which). This chain connects TRBV12-3 or TRBV12-4 to TRBJ1-1; D perhaps matches TRBD1 (6 bases). The sequenced material came from blood, either unsorted or a sorted T cell fraction (not recorded which). The CDR3 loop reads CASVPTGMNTEAFF. CDR3 bases: TGTGCCAGCGTCCCTACAGGGATGAACACTGAAGCTTTCTTT.